The source of this T cell receptor beta chain is a study of T cell changes during pregnancy in multiple sclerosis. V lost 3 bases and J lost 11, with 17 bases in between. Per the germline V gene, CDR1 is SGDLS and CDR2 is YYNGEE. CDR3 length: 13 residues. The table came from immunoSEQ multiplex PCR; TCRdb's copy has only in-frame clones and leaves some out. The sample lists 25,000 to 35,000 clones; roughly 87% were seen once. Here the sequenced sample was CD8+ T cells from peripheral blood mononuclear cells, taken in the second trimester of pregnancy. The chain combines TRBV9 with TRBJ1-1; D gene uncertain. This sequence was found in a female donor with multiple sclerosis, enrolled in a pregnancy study. CDR3 loop: CASSAPGEGSAFF. The DNA of the CDR3 is TGTGCCAGCAGCGCCCCAGGAGAGGGTTCGGCTTTCTTT.